Listed below are T cell receptor beta chains from one sample, sequenced in a study of blood T cell repertoires in COVID-19. The method was immunoSEQ multiplex PCR; TCRdb's version includes in-frame clones alone and lacks a portion of them. The repertoire includes 130,000 or so clones, about 90% of them detected once, and about 2.5% sits in the top ten. The sample was peripheral blood. The origin of the receptors is a man over 45 with active COVID-19. The conserved cysteine and the conserved F or W are not part of the CDR3 here.

V gene	J gene	CDR3 protein
TRBV6-5	TRBJ2-4	ASRGRSLAKNIQY
TRBV7-2	TRBJ2-7	ASSLQAYEQY
TRBV9	TRBJ2-2	ASSVARTGELF
TRBV7-9	TRBJ1-2	ASSETTQGMNYGYT
TRBV10-3	TRBJ1-1	AISGQGVTEAF
TRBV21-1	TRBJ2-7	ASSKAQRQYTYEQY
TRBV9	TRBJ1-3	ASSPLGVSGNTIY
TRBV30	TRBJ2-5	AARQGARETQY
TRBV4-1	TRBJ2-1	ASSQGWQGAPNEQF
TRBV7-2	TRBJ2-3	ASSLLARNSDTQY
TRBV18	TRBJ1-3	ASSRSEGGNTIY
TRBV7-9	TRBJ2-3	ASSLEGSTDTQY
TRBV6-2/TRBV6-3	TRBJ2-5	ASSPPGQGETQY
TRBV5-6	TRBJ1-1	ASSWRAPNTEAF
TRBV28	TRBJ1-1	ASSFNTGGITEAF
TRBV4-1	TRBJ2-1	ASSQDSAGTYNEQF
TRBV5-5	TRBJ1-2	ASSSTVHNYGYT
TRBV18	TRBJ2-7	ASSPTGYEQY
TRBV25-1	TRBJ1-1	ASTETGMNTEAF
TRBV12-3/TRBV12-4	TRBJ2-2	ASRPDTGELF
TRBV20-1	TRBJ1-2	SAREGAGYT
TRBV10-3	TRBJ2-5	AIRGQGQETQY
TRBV5-4	TRBJ2-4	ASSTAGGVKNIQY
TRBV2	TRBJ1-2	AGQTGTDPYGYT
TRBV15	TRBJ2-3	ATSRRTQSTDTQY
TRBV24-1	TRBJ2-1	ATSGGSGSYNEQF
TRBV10-2	TRBJ2-2	ATLQGRLNTGELF
TRBV5-1	TRBJ2-7	ASSSTPQGAEQY
TRBV5-6	TRBJ1-2	ASSPSGQGPYGYT
TRBV7-8	TRBJ1-5	ASSSRHSLSNQPQH
TRBV19	TRBJ1-3	ASSIGGLSGNTIY
TRBV6-2/TRBV6-3	TRBJ1-2	ASSYRYRDRRANYGYT
TRBV18	TRBJ1-6	ASSPIGMTGANSPLH
TRBV9	TRBJ1-3	ASSVDRPGLY
TRBV6-5	TRBJ2-2	ASGRDWKATGELF
TRBV7-9	TRBJ2-7	ASSATTGGLYEQY
TRBV19	TRBJ1-4	ASSIVGGRRTEKLF
TRBV19	TRBJ2-1	ASSISGQGAYNEQF
TRBV7-8	TRBJ1-1	ASRREGSNTEAF
TRBV10-3	TRBJ2-5	ASRGLQETQY
TRBV19	TRBJ1-6	ASSIWEDSPLH
TRBV13	TRBJ2-1	ASSLVSQGFDEQF
TRBV10-3	TRBJ2-2	AIWGGRELF
TRBV30	TRBJ2-7	AWSNSHSYEQY
TRBV7-2	TRBJ2-5	ASSPGPKETQY
TRBV5-1	TRBJ2-1	ASSPSTRGYSYNEQF
TRBV7-2	TRBJ1-4	ASSDGIEKLF
TRBV24-1	TRBJ2-7	ATSEGQRNEQY
TRBV15	TRBJ2-1	ATSRARGVYEQF
TRBV7-7	TRBJ2-5	ASSSGLAGGETQY
TRBV20-1	TRBJ2-5	SARGSVTQY
TRBV6-2/TRBV6-3	TRBJ1-2	ASSYRGPVYGYT
TRBV5-4	TRBJ1-3	ASSLAGARNTIY
TRBV30	TRBJ1-6	ALLSGGPSPLH
TRBV2	TRBJ1-1	ASSPEAVEAF
TRBV10-3	TRBJ1-2	AISELRQGNYGYT
TRBV9	TRBJ2-3	ASSVGPSGASTDTQY
TRBV11-1	TRBJ1-1	ASSFKLNTEAF
TRBV27	TRBJ1-2	ASSLGQPRGDGYT